This entry describes one T cell receptor (beta chain). Followed longitudinally, the Seattle patients had been enrolled during active infection. Per the study methods: Reference gene primers were amplified, and this amplification served to estimate nucleated cell counts. Data came from immunoSEQ multiplex PCR; TCRdb stores just in-frame clones and leaves some out. Clone size and V and J calls were adopted from that table, with D and trimming inferred from the DNA. The table includes about 220,000 clones, roughly 80% detected once. This record belongs to a study of blood T cell repertoires in COVID-19. V lost 1 base and J lost 8; bases outside the gene matches: 8. Germline V gene lookup returns CDR1 SEHNR and CDR2 FQNEAQ (reference sequence). The CDR3 is 15 amino acids.

V and J are TRBV7-9 and TRBJ1-2; the match to TRBD1 covers 9 bases. Specimen: peripheral blood. The source is a woman aged 65 to 85 with COVID-19, enrolled during active disease. The CDR3 bases are TGTGCCAGCAGCTTAGGGACAGGGGATCGTTTGGGCTACACCTTC. It is translated as CASSLGTGDRLGYTF.